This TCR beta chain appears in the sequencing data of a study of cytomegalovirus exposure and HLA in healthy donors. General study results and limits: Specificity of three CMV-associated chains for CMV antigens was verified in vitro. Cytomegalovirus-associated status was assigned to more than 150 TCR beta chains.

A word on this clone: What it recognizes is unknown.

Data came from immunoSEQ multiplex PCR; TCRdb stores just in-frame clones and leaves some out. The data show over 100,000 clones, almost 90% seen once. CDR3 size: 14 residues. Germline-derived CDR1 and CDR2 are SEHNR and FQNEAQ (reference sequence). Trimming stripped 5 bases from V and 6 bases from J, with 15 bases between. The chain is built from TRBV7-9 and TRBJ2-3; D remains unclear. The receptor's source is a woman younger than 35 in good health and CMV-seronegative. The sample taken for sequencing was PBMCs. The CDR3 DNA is TGTGCCAGCAGCATACGACTCGGTTCGGATACGCAGTATTTT. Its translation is CASSIRLGSDTQYF.